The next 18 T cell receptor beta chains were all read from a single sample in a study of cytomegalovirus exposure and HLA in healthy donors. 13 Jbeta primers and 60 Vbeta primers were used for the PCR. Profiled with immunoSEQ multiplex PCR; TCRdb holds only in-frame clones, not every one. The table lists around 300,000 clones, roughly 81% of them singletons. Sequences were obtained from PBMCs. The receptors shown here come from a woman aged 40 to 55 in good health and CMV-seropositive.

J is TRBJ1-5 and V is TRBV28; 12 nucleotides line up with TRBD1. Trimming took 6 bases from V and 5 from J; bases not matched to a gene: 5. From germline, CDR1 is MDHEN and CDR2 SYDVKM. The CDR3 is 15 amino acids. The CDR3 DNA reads TGTGCCAGCAGCCTCGGGACAGGGGGCTATCAGCCCCAGCATTTT. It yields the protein CASSLGTGGYQPQHF.

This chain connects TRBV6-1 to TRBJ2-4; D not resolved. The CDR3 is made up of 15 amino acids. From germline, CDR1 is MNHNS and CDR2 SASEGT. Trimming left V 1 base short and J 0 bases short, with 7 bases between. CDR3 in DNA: TGTGCCAGCAGTGAAGTTGCACTAGCCAAAAACATTCAGTACTTC. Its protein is CASSEVALAKNIQYF.

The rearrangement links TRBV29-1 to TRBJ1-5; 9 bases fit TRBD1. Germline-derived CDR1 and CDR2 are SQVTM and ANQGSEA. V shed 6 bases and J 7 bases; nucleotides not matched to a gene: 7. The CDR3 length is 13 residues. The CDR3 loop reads CSVGQGLMQPQHF. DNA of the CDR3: TGCAGCGTGGGACAGGGCCTTATGCAGCCCCAGCATTTT.

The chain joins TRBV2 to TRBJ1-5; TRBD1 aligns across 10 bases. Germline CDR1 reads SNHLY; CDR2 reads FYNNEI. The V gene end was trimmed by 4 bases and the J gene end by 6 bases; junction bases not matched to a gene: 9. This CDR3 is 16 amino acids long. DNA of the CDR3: TGTGCCAGCAGTGCTGGGACAGGGGTGTTCGGTCAGCCCCAGCATTTT. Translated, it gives CASSAGTGVFGQPQHF.

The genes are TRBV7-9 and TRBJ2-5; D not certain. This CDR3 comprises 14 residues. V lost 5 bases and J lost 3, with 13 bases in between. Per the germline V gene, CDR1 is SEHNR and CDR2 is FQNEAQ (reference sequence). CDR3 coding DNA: TGTGCCAGCAGCATCCTAGGTACCGAAGAGACCCAGTACTTC. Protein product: CASSILGTEETQYF. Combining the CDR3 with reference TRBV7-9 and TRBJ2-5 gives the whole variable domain DTGVSQNPRHKITKRGQNVTFRCDPISEHNRLYWYRQTLGQGPEFLTYFQNEAQLEKSRLLSDRFSAERPKGSFSTLEIQRTEQGDSAMYLCASSILGTEETQYFGPGTRLLVL.

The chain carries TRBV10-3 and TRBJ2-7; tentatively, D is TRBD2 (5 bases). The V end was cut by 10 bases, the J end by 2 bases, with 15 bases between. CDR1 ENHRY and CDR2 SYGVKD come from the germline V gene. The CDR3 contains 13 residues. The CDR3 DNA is TGTGCCAACGGGTTTGGAGGTGCCTACGAGCAGTACTTC. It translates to CANGFGGAYEQYF.

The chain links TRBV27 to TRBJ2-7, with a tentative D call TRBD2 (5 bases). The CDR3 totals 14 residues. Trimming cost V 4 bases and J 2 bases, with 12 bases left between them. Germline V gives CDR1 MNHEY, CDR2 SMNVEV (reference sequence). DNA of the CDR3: TGTGCCAGCAGTTATACGGAGAGGGCCTACGAGCAGTACTTC. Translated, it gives CASSYTERAYEQYF.

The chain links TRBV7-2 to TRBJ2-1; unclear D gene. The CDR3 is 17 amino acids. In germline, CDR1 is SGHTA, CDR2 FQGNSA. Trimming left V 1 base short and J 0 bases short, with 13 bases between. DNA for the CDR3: TGTGCCAGCAGCTTAGGCGGAAGGAAGAGCTCCTACAATGAGCAGTTCTTC. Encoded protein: CASSLGGRKSSYNEQFF.

The DNA of the CDR3 is TGTGCCAGCAGCTGGGGGACAGTCTCTGGGGCCAACGTCCTGACTTTC. It yields the protein CASSWGTVSGANVLTF. V is TRBV7-3 and J is TRBJ2-6, with 7 bases matching TRBD1. The germline V gene encodes CDR1 SGHTA and CDR2 FQGTGA. The ends lost 4 bases at V and 0 bases at J; junction bases unmatched: 3. The CDR3 length is 16 residues.

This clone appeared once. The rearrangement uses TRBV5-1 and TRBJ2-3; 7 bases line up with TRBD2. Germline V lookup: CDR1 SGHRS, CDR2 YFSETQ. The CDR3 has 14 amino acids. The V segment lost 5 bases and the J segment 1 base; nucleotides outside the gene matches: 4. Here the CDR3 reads CASREGGGTDTQYF. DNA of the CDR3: TGCGCCAGCAGGGAGGGAGGGGGCACAGATACGCAGTATTTT.

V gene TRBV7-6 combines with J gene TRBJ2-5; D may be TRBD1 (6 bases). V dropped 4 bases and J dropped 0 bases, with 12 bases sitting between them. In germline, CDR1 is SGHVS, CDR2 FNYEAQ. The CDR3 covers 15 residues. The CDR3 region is CASSSLQGYQETQYF. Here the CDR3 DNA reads TGTGCCAGCAGCTCTCTACAGGGCTACCAAGAGACCCAGTACTTC.

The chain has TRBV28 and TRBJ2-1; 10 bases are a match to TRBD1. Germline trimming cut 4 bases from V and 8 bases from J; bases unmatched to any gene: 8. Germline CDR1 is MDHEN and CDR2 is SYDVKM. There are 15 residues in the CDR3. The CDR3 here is CASSSGQGIIDEQFF. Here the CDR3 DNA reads TGTGCCAGCAGTTCGGGACAGGGGATTATCGATGAGCAGTTCTTC.

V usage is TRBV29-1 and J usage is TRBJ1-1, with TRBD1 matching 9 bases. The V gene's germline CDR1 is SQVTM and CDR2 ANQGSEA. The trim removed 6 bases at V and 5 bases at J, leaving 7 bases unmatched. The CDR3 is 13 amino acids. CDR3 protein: CSVTGTGRTEAFF. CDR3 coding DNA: TGCAGCGTCACCGGGACAGGGCGAACTGAAGCTTTCTTT.

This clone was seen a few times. The CDR3 loop is CASSMNSYGQPQHF. CDR3 sequence (DNA): TGTGCCAGTAGTATGAACTCCTACGGTCAGCCCCAGCATTTT. The chain carries TRBV19 and TRBJ1-5; D is ambiguous. Germline CDR1 and CDR2: LNHDA and SQIVND (reference sequence). Trimming took 3 bases from V and 6 from J, leaving 12 bases between them. The CDR3 has 14 amino acids.

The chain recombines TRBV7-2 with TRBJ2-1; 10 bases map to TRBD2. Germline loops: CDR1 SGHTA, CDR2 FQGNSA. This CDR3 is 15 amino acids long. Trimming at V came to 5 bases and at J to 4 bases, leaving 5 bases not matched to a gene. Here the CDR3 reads CASSERTSGYNEQFF. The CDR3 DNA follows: TGTGCCAGCAGCGAGCGGACTAGCGGATACAATGAGCAGTTCTTC.

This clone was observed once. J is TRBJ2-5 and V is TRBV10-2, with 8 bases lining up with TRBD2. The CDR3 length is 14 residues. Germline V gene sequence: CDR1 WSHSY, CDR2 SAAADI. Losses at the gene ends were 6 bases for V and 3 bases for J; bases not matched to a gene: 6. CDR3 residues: CASRDAGGEETQYF. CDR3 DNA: TGCGCCAGCAGGGACGCCGGGGGGGAAGAGACCCAGTACTTC.

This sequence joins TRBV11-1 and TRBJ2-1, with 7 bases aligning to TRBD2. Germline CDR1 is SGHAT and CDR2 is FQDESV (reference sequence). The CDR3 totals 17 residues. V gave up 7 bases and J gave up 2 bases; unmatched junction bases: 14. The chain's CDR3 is CASNTVGGRGAYNEQFF. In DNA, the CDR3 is TGTGCCAGCAACACTGTGGGCGGGAGAGGCGCCTACAATGAGCAGTTCTTC.

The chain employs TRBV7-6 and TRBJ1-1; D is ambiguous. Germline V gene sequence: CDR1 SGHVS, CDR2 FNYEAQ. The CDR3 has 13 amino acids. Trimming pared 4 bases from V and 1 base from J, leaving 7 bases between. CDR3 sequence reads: CASSSSGNTEAFF. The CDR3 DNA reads TGTGCCAGCAGCTCCTCCGGGAACACTGAAGCTTTCTTT.